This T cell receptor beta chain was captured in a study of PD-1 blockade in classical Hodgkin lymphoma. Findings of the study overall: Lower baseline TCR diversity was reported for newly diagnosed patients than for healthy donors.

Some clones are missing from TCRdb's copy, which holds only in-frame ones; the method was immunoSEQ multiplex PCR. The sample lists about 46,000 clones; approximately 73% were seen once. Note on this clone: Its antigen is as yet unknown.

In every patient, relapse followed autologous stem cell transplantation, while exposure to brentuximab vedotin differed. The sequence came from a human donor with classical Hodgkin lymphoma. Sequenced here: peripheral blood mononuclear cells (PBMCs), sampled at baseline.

This CDR3 reads CASAVSLNYGYTF. Written as DNA, the CDR3 is TGTGCTAGTGCTGTGAGTCTTAACTATGGCTACACCTTC. The chain uses TRBV12-5 and TRBJ1-2; D uncertain. The CDR3 sequence is 13 residues long. V was clipped by 7 bases and J by 1 base, with 10 bases between them. Germline values: CDR1 LGHNT, CDR2 FRNRAP.